The 15 T cell receptor beta chains below were found in one sample sequenced in a study of T-cell reconstitution after alpha-beta-depleted transplantation in children. Preparation of the TCRbeta library involved a method that used unique molecular identifiers. One entry per CDR3 protein results from TCRdb running MiXCR on the PCR reads. The sample has around 600,000 distinct CDR3 sequences; over 15% are singletons. Sequencing used PBMCs from the stem cell graft donor, obtained from the stem cell graft. These receptors were obtained from a human donor who donated a stem cell graft to a child with acute myeloid leukemia.

This clonotype was detected ten times or more. The V gene is TRBV20-1, the J gene TRBJ2-5; D gene ambiguous. V was cut by 3 bases and J by 6 bases, with 14 bases left in between. From germline, CDR1 is DFQATT and CDR2 SNEGSKA (reference sequence). This CDR3 spans 13 amino acids. Here the CDR3 reads CSASPRVPKTQYF. CDR3 nucleotide sequence: TGCAGTGCTAGCCCGCGCGTACCCAAGACCCAGTACTTC.

This clonotype has a count of ten or more. The genes are TRBV5-1 and TRBJ2-6, with unresolved D. CDR3 size: 16 residues. V gave up 3 bases and J gave up 4 bases, with 14 bases separating them. Germline V gene lookup returns CDR1 SGHRS and CDR2 YFSETQ. Here the CDR3 DNA reads TGCGCCAGCAGCTCTGGACCCGGCGGCGGGGCCAACGTCCTGACTTTC. Translation gives CASSSGPGGGANVLTF.

The genes are TRBV5-6 and TRBJ2-7; weak D call: TRBD2 (5 bases). The CDR3 totals 14 residues. Germline V gene data show CDR1 as SGHDT and CDR2 as YYEEEE. Trimming shortened V by 1 base and J by 6 bases, and 14 bases separated the two germline ends. The CDR3 nucleotides are TGTGCCAGCAGCTTGCTCTTTGGAGGTCTCGAGCAGTACGTC. Its translation is CASSLLFGGLEQYV.

The chain is built from TRBV20-1 and TRBJ2-7; D is ambiguous. The germline V gene encodes CDR1 DFQATT and CDR2 SNEGSKA (reference sequence). This CDR3 has 13 residues. V was shortened by 0 bases and J by 4 bases, with 10 bases between the two germline ends. Here the CDR3 reads CSARDLTGYEQYV. The CDR3, as DNA: TGCAGTGCTAGAGATCTTACCGGATACGAGCAGTACGTC.

As regards this clonotype: At one of its ends the junction is not consistent with the germline gene, which may arise from a read error. This chain connects TRBV20-1 to TRBJ2-7, with 8 bases matching TRBD1. Germline CDR1 and CDR2: DFQATT and SNEGSKA (reference sequence). The CDR3 totals 14 residues. The chain's CDR3 is CCAQGQGEIYEQYF. DNA of the CDR3: TGCTGTGCCCAAGGACAGGGTGAAATCTACGAGCAGTACTTC.

This clonotype came up many times. The V and J genes are TRBV5-5 and TRBJ2-2; D unclear. Germline V gene data show CDR1 as SGHKS and CDR2 as YYEKEE (reference sequence). Trimming removed 2 bases from V and 7 bases from J, with 6 bases in between. This CDR3 has 12 residues. The CDR3 reads CASSFRNGELFF. The CDR3 DNA reads as TGTGCCAGCAGCTTCAGGAACGGGGAGCTGTTTTTT.

The chain joins TRBV24-1 to TRBJ2-3, with D possibly being TRBD1 or TRBD2 (5 bases each). Trimming took 2 bases from V and 5 from J, leaving 19 bases between them. The CDR3 length is 17 residues. Germline V gene data show CDR1 as KGHDR and CDR2 as SFDVKD. The chain's CDR3 is CATSDYNRDGSGDTQYF. CDR3 bases: TGTGCCACCAGTGATTACAACCGGGACGGCTCGGGAGATACGCAGTATTTT.

This clonotype appeared many times. V is TRBV6-5 and J is TRBJ2-3; 8 bases are shared with TRBD2. The CDR3 is made up of 13 amino acids. Trimming at V came to 5 bases and at J to 6 bases, leaving 4 bases not matched to a gene. Germline assignment: CDR1 MNHEY and CDR2 SVGAGI. In DNA, the CDR3 is TGTGCCAGCAGTCGGGGGGGGATGGATACGCAGTATTTT. Translated, it gives CASSRGGMDTQYF.

This clonotype was recorded a few times. This sequence joins TRBV7-3 and TRBJ2-1; D uncertain. The CDR3 spans 15 residues. V lost 5 bases, J lost 1 base, and 12 bases lay in between. CDR1 SGHTA and CDR2 FQGTGA come from the germline V gene. CDR3 in DNA: TGTGCCAGCAGCCCCCCTGGGGTTTCCTACAATGAGCAGTTCTTC. Its translation is CASSPPGVSYNEQFF.

This clonotype was detected a few times. This sequence joins TRBV6-1 and TRBJ2-2, with 14 bases matching TRBD2. The CDR3 consists of 15 residues. Germline V gene lookup returns CDR1 MNHNS and CDR2 SASEGT. V shed 3 bases and J 6 bases; nucleotides not matched to a gene: 0. CDR3: CASSETSGGAGELFF. Here the CDR3 DNA reads TGTGCCAGCAGTGAGACTAGCGGGGGGGCCGGGGAGCTGTTTTTT.

The J gene is TRBJ2-3, the V gene TRBV20-1; 10 bases align to TRBD2. Per germline, CDR1 DFQATT and CDR2 SNEGSKA (reference sequence). This CDR3 spans 16 amino acids. V dropped 5 bases and J dropped 3; count of bases not matched to a gene: 11. The CDR3 DNA is TGCAGTGCTCCCCTAGCGGGGGCCCGGAAAACAGATACGCAGTATTTT. This codes for CSAPLAGARKTDTQYF.

This clonotype was recorded many times. The chain uses TRBV7-3 and TRBJ1-2, with TRBD1 matching over 7 bases. The germline V gene has CDR1 SGHTA and CDR2 FQGTGA. The V and J ends lost 5 bases and 8 bases, in that order; junction bases with no gene match: 8. This CDR3 comprises 13 residues. The CDR3: CASSLQGDGGYTF. The CDR3 coding sequence is TGTGCCAGCAGCCTTCAGGGGGACGGGGGCTACACCTTC. The variable domain in full, with the rest retrieved from reference TRBV7-3 and TRBJ1-2, is GAGVSQTPSNKVTEKGKYVELRCDPISGHTALYWYRQSLGQGPEFLIYFQGTGAADDSGLPNDRFFAVRPEGSVSTLKIQRTERGDSAVYLCASSLQGDGGYTFGSGTRLTVV.

This clonotype showed up many times. Here the CDR3 reads CSARPMDRVFNQPQHF. The CDR3 region has the DNA TGCAGTGCTAGACCCATGGACAGGGTGTTCAATCAGCCCCAGCATTTT. The rearrangement joins TRBV20-1 to TRBJ1-5; TRBD1 matches at 8 bases. Germline-derived CDR1 and CDR2 are DFQATT and SNEGSKA (reference sequence). Trimming at V came to 2 bases and at J to 3 bases, leaving 9 bases not matched to a gene. The CDR3 sequence is 16 residues long.

The chain joins TRBV7-7 to TRBJ2-2; D not resolved. This CDR3 contains 15 residues. Germline lookup yields CDR1 SSHAT and CDR2 FNYEAQ (reference sequence). The ends were cut back, 3 bases at V and 1 base at J, with 9 bases in the middle. This CDR3 is CASSFGPENTGELFF. The CDR3, as DNA: TGTGCCAGCAGCTTCGGGCCCGAGAACACCGGGGAGCTGTTTTTT.

This clonotype was counted at least ten times. CDR3 protein: CSAGTSPGTQYF. The CDR3 nucleotides are TGCAGCGCAGGGACCTCCCCAGGGACCCAGTACTTC. This chain joins TRBV29-1 and TRBJ2-5; D tentatively fits TRBD1 or TRBD2 (5 bases each). Trimming left V 7 bases short and J 7 bases short, with 16 bases between. Germline V gene sequence: CDR1 SQVTM, CDR2 ANQGSEA. The CDR3 consists of 12 residues.